This entry lists 5 T cell receptor beta chains sequenced from one sample in a study of human T cells and chemical hapten exposure. Via MiXCR, TCRdb re-called the RACE reads, giving one row per CDR3 protein. The sample has tens of thousands of distinct CDR3 sequences, approximately 12% seen once; the top ten hold less than 2.5%. As for time point: pre-sensitization, week 0. Treatment specified: therapeutic diphenylcyclopropenone sensitization with weekly scalp DPC. The authors extracted total RNA from unfractionated whole blood. The sample consisted of whole blood, taken in connection with sensitization to the hapten diphenylcyclopropenone (DPC). The receptors were sampled from a woman aged 35 to 49 with alopecia areata. Some clones in this sample may be carry-over from other donors' samples.

Ten or more counts support this clonotype. CDR3 loop: CASSLAGGGEQFF. The CDR3 DNA is TGTGCCAGCAGCTTAGCGGGGGGCGGAGAGCAGTTCTTC. V is TRBV7-2 and J is TRBJ2-1; D possibly uses TRBD1 or TRBD2 (6 bases each). There are 13 residues in the CDR3. The V end was cut by 0 bases, the J end by 10 bases, with 10 bases between. CDR1 and CDR2 from the germline V gene are SGHTA and FQGNSA.

In this sample, this clonotype turned up many times. This chain connects TRBV7-9 to TRBJ1-5; 10 bases line up with TRBD1. V trimming: 5 bases; J trimming: 1 base; junction bases outside the gene matches: 5. The CDR3 extends over 16 amino acids. Germline V lookup: CDR1 SEHNR, CDR2 FQNEAQ (reference sequence). CDR3: CASSPRGQGSNQPQHF. In DNA form, the CDR3 reads TGTGCCAGCAGCCCCCGGGGACAGGGGAGCAATCAGCCCCAGCATTTT.

This clonotype was detected only a few times. The rearrangement links TRBV28 to TRBJ2-5; D possibly corresponds to TRBD2 (5 bases). Germline lookup yields CDR1 MDHEN and CDR2 SYDVKM. Trimming took 8 bases from V and 4 from J, leaving 14 bases between them. The CDR3 extends over 13 amino acids. CDR3 amino acids: CASSEGFVETQYF. In DNA, the CDR3 is TGTGCCAGCTCCGAGGGTTTCGTAGAGACCCAGTACTTC.

The rearrangement uses TRBV7-2 and TRBJ2-7, with 10 bases aligning to TRBD2. The CDR3 contains 15 residues. CDR1 and CDR2 from the germline V gene are SGHTA and FQGNSA. Trimming removed 6 bases from V and 3 bases from J; junction bases left unmatched: 8. This chain's CDR3 is CASSFVAGGHYEQYF. The CDR3 coding sequence is TGTGCCAGCAGTTTCGTAGCGGGAGGACACTACGAGCAGTACTTC.

Many counts were recorded for this clonotype. This rearrangement joins TRBV11-2 to TRBJ2-7; no clear D gene. CDR3 length equals 11 residues. V lost 5 bases, J lost 4 bases, and 6 bases lay in between. The germline V gene has CDR1 SGHAT and CDR2 FQNNGV. The CDR3 is CASSTHYEQYF. The CDR3 DNA reads TGTGCCAGCAGCACCCATTACGAGCAGTACTTC.